One TCR beta chain is described in this entry. With a J-beta primer mix and a sample-barcoded 5' primer, a second PCR ran 7 to 11 cycles. Via MiXCR, TCRdb re-called the 5' RACE reads, giving one row per CDR3 protein. The repertoire holds 1.5 million to 2 million distinct CDR3 sequences, 49% seen once, with roughly 2.1% in the top ten. A minimum of 6.5 million PBMCs was isolated per sample. The sample is drawn from a study of blood T cells in healthy people across ages. Study context: Template switching captured about one barcoded beta molecule per two T cells.

Unmatched junction bases numbered 6, after V lost 3 bases and J lost 5 bases. Germline values: CDR1 SGHDT, CDR2 YYEEEE. The CDR3 contains 14 residues. This rearrangement joins TRBV5-6 to TRBJ2-7, with 9 nucleotides matching TRBD1. The TCR was taken from a middle-aged woman in good health. Sequencing was carried out using blood. The CDR3 sequence is CASSSGTGLHEQYF. The CDR3 DNA follows: TGTGCCAGCAGCTCCGGGACAGGGCTCCACGAGCAGTACTTC.